This passage covers 14 T cell receptor beta chains from one sample sequenced in a study of blood T cells in healthy people across ages (dated by TCRdb to between 2014 and 2017). The library was generated by 5' RACE. The reads were generated on an Illumina HiSeq 2500. The second PCR ran for roughly 7 to 12 cycles and used a J-beta primer mix along with a sample-barcoded 5' primer. In TCRdb, the public reads were trimmed at Q25 with fastp and aligned with MiXCR, with productive beta chains retained. Each entry merges the rows of one CDR3 protein and shows their most common DNA and genes. In all, the sample holds 800,000 or so distinct CDR3 sequences, and 20% to 25% of those were seen once. The ten largest clones represent under 4% of the sample. These data were also reused for a study on T cells of mothers and their children.

Input material: blood. These receptor sequences come from a boy between 10 and 17 years old in good health.

The sample holds a few counts of this clonotype. The rearrangement links TRBV6-6 to TRBJ2-7; 11 bases agree with TRBD1. CDR1 MNHNY and CDR2 SVGAGI come from the germline V gene (reference sequence). There are 15 residues in the CDR3. V was clipped by 6 bases and J by 3 bases; unmatched bases: 7. In DNA, the CDR3 is TGTGCCAGCAGGGCCGGGACAGGGGGGAACTACGAGCAGTACTTC. Residues: CASRAGTGGNYEQYF.

The chain recombines TRBV12-3 or TRBV12-4 with TRBJ1-2; maybe TRBD1 (6 bases). The CDR3 is 12 residues long. Trimming stripped 8 bases from V and 2 bases from J, with 9 bases between. CDR3 protein: CASLRGNYGYTF. The CDR3 bases are TGTGCCAGCCTGAGGGGGAACTATGGCTACACCTTC.

V usage is TRBV11-2 and J usage is TRBJ2-7; 9 nucleotides align to TRBD1. The CDR3 sequence is 15 residues long. V lost 5 bases and J lost 4; bases outside the gene matches: 9. Per the germline V gene, CDR1 is SGHAT and CDR2 is FQNNGV. The CDR3 protein is CASSPTGGGGYEQYF. In nucleotides, the CDR3 is TGTGCCAGCAGCCCTACAGGGGGCGGTGGATACGAGCAGTACTTC.

This clonotype was seen a handful of times. This chain links TRBV5-1 with TRBJ1-1; TRBD1 is a possible D gene (5 bases). Trimming cost V 0 bases and J 3 bases, with 12 bases left between them. Germline assignment: CDR1 SGHRS and CDR2 YFSETQ. This CDR3 region has 15 residues. The CDR3 spells CASSLGGGADTEAFF. For the CDR3, the DNA is TGCGCCAGCAGCTTGGGCGGCGGGGCTGACACTGAAGCTTTCTTT.

V gene TRBV7-2 combines with J gene TRBJ2-1, with D possibly called TRBD1 or TRBD2 (6 bases each). The CDR3 is 14 amino acids. The germline gives CDR1 SGHTA, CDR2 FQGNSA. Between the trimmed V and J ends, which lost 5 bases and 4 bases, there was a span of 12 bases. The CDR3 is CASSRGQKYNEQFF. In DNA, the CDR3 is TGTGCCAGCAGCCGGGGGCAGAAATACAATGAGCAGTTCTTC.

This clonotype was counted between two and nine times. The chain carries TRBV7-2 and TRBJ2-1, with no clear D. The CDR3 covers 17 residues. V lost 4 bases and J lost 4, with 20 bases in between. CDR1 and CDR2 from the germline V gene are SGHTA and FQGNSA. CDR3 DNA sequence: TGTGCCAGCAGCTCCCAAGGATCCCTTCACTTTTACAATGAGCAGTTCTTC. Translated: CASSSQGSLHFYNEQFF.

The chain combines TRBV6-6 with TRBJ1-1, with 7 bases matching TRBD1. The germline V gene encodes CDR1 MNHNY and CDR2 SVGAGI (reference sequence). This CDR3 is built from 16 residues. The J segment lost 2 bases and the V segment lost 2 bases, leaving 8 bases of the junction unmatched. CDR3 sequence: CASSYRLTGVNTEAFF. DNA of the CDR3: TGTGCCAGCAGTTACCGTCTAACAGGGGTTAACACTGAAGCTTTCTTT.

The genes are TRBV20-1 and TRBJ2-7; D is possibly TRBD2 (5 bases). The germline V and J ends were trimmed by 6 bases and 2 bases, with 20 bases remaining between them. CDR1 and CDR2 from the germline V gene are DFQATT and SNEGSKA (reference sequence). This CDR3 contains 15 residues. CDR3 in DNA: TGCAGTGCCCCACTGAGCGGCAGACGACCCTACGAGCAGTACTTC. Amino acid sequence: CSAPLSGRRPYEQYF.

CDR3 loop: CASSPSYSNQPQHF. CDR3 DNA sequence: TGTGCCAGCAGTCCAAGCTATAGCAATCAGCCCCAGCATTTT. The chain couples TRBV21-1 to TRBJ1-5. TRBV21-1 is a recognized pseudogene. The length of the CDR3 is 14 residues.

V usage is TRBV6-2 or TRBV6-3 and J usage is TRBJ2-5, with TRBD1 matching 12 bases. TRBJ2-7 matches the DNA end more closely, so the J call is doubtful. Germline lookup yields CDR1 MNHEY and CDR2 SVGEGT. This CDR3 is 16 amino acids long. CDR3: CASSQPGTGGVDEQYF. The CDR3 DNA reads as TGTGCCAGCAGTCAGCCCGGGACAGGGGGCGTGGACGAGCAGTACTTC.

A note on this clonotype: The junction differs from germline at one of its ends, possibly a read error. The CDR3 DNA sequence: TGTGCCAGCAGTGTATGGGACAGAACCTACGAGCAGTACTTC. This gives the protein CASSVWDRTYEQYF. J is TRBJ2-7 and V is TRBV28; 7 bases line up with TRBD1. The germline gives CDR1 MDHEN, CDR2 SYDVKM. This CDR3 has 14 residues.

The gene calls are TRBV10-3 and TRBJ1-6; perhaps TRBD1 as D (6 bases). The length of the CDR3 is 14 residues. Germline CDR1 is ENHRY and CDR2 is SYGVKD. V was clipped by 10 bases and J by 8 bases, with 18 bases between them. The CDR3 DNA follows: TGTGCCACGAACGAAAGGGGGTACGATTCACCCCTCCACTTT. Amino acid sequence: CATNERGYDSPLHF.

The chain uses TRBV10-3 and TRBJ2-5; maybe TRBD2 (5 bases). The CDR3 is made up of 14 amino acids. V was clipped by 0 bases and J by 9 bases, with 14 bases between them. From germline, CDR1 is ENHRY and CDR2 SYGVKD. The CDR3 spells CAISESEAPLSQYF. CDR3 sequence (DNA): TGTGCCATCAGTGAGTCGGAGGCACCGCTGTCCCAGTACTTC.

This chain joins TRBV6-5 and TRBJ2-7, with 7 nucleotides matching TRBD1. The germline V gene encodes CDR1 MNHEY and CDR2 SVGAGI. Unmatched junction bases numbered 8, after V lost 6 bases and J lost 0 bases. This CDR3 has 15 residues. CDR3 DNA sequence: TGTGCCAGCAGCCGCACAGGGGCAAGCTCCTACGAGCAGTACTTC. Translated, it gives CASSRTGASSYEQYF.